The rows below give T cell receptor beta chains drawn from one sample of a study of spatial heterogeneity in lung cancer. TCRdb re-called the 5' RACE reads through MiXCR, storing one row per CDR3 protein. The sample has about 82,000 distinct CDR3 sequences; over 9.5% are singletons. The sample consisted of PBMCs, taken at surgery. All receptors derive from a male donor with early-stage non-small cell lung cancer. The CDR3 runs from the conserved cysteine through the conserved F or W. The D gene is left open where the match is weak. Part of the rows lack a size; the others show once, few, many or a class for expanded clones.

>TRBD2|TRBV7-2|TRBJ2-3|-
CASSSGLAGLADTQYF
TGTGCCAGCAGCTCGGGACTAGCGGGCCTTGCAGATACGCAGTATTTT
>-|TRBV11-2|TRBJ2-6|many
CASSRARRGANVLTF
TGTGCCAGCAGCCGGGCAAGGCGTGGGGCCAACGTCCTGACTTTC
>TRBD1|TRBV5-1|TRBJ1-1|many
CASSPGQGESAEAFF
TGCGCCAGCAGCCCTGGACAGGGTGAATCCGCTGAAGCTTTCTTT
>TRBD2|TRBV28|TRBJ2-1|-
CASSLLAGTYNEQFF
TGTGCCAGCAGTCTTCTAGCGGGGACCTACAATGAGCAGTTCTTC
>-|TRBV7-9|TRBJ1-4|-
CASSFDRTGEKLFF
TGTGCCAGCAGCTTTGACAGGACTGGGGAAAAACTGTTTTTT
>-|TRBV20-1|TRBJ2-3|-
CSARRVQRMISTDTQYF
TGCAGTGCTAGAAGGGTCCAGCGAATGATTAGCACAGATACGCAGTATTTT
>-|TRBV29-1|TRBJ2-1|medium-sized
CSVSQQSNEQFF
TGCAGCGTTTCACAGCAGAGCAATGAGCAGTTCTTC
>-|TRBV10-3|TRBJ1-3|many
CAIGRLSGNTIYF
TGTGCCATCGGTCGACTTTCTGGAAACACCATATATTTT
>-|TRBV6-5|TRBJ2-2|few
CASSSRGGTGELFF
TGTGCCAGCAGTTCCCGAGGGGGGACCGGGGAGCTGTTTTTT
>TRBD2|TRBV19|TRBJ2-1|-
CASRSGSGYEQFF
TGTGCCAGTAGGAGCGGGAGTGGCTATGAGCAGTTCTTC
>-|TRBV5-1|TRBJ2-1|few
CASSQMGDEQFF
TGCGCCAGCAGCCAGATGGGGGATGAGCAGTTCTTC
>-|TRBV6-1|TRBJ1-5|few
CACMGSRGTQHF
TGTGCCTGCATGGGCTCCCGGGGGACCCAGCATTTT
>-|TRBV20-1|TRBJ1-3|few
CSARSDSSGNTIYF
TGCAGTGCTAGATCGGACAGCTCTGGAAACACCATATATTTT
>TRBD2|TRBV5-1|TRBJ2-5|few
CASSFSGRVPETQYF
TGCGCCAGCAGCTTTAGCGGGAGGGTCCCAGAGACCCAGTACTTC
>-|TRBV28|TRBJ2-1|-
CASSLFRSEQFF
TGTGCCAGCAGTTTATTTCGGAGTGAGCAGTTCTTC
>-|TRBV5-5|TRBJ2-7|few
CASSFSAPYEQYF
TGTGCCAGCAGCTTTAGCGCCCCCTACGAGCAGTACTTC
>-|TRBV24-1|TRBJ2-7|-
CATSDLQIGTREDEQYF
TGTGCCACCAGTGATTTGCAAATCGGAACTCGTGAGGACGAGCAGTACTTC
>-|TRBV27|TRBJ1-2|few
CASSLYASLNYGYTF
TGTGCCAGCAGTTTATATGCCAGCTTGAACTATGGCTACACCTTC
>TRBD1|TRBV5-1|TRBJ2-3|-
CASSSGTDFIDTQYF
TGCGCCAGCAGCTCTGGGACAGATTTCATCGATACGCAGTATTTT
>TRBD1|TRBV4-1|TRBJ2-7|-
CASSQEDRGGYEQYF
TGCGCCAGCAGCCAGGAAGACAGGGGGGGCTACGAGCAGTACTTC
>TRBD1|TRBV18|TRBJ2-2|few
CASSPPYRGPTGELFF
TGTGCCAGCTCACCACCGTACAGGGGCCCCACCGGGGAGCTGTTTTTT
>-|TRBV5-1|TRBJ2-7|few
CASSLTQGPYEQYF
TGCGCCAGCAGCTTGACACAGGGCCCCTACGAGCAGTACTTC
>-|TRBV2|TRBJ2-7|few
CASSETGSGGHSYEQYF
TGTGCCAGCAGTGAGACGGGGAGTGGCGGGCACTCCTACGAGCAGTACTTC
>-|TRBV4-1|TRBJ2-1|few
CASSWSLLTINEQFF
TGCGCCAGCAGCTGGTCCCTCCTAACAATCAATGAGCAGTTCTTC
>-|TRBV19|TRBJ1-2|-
CASSLYTTGSYGYTF
TGTGCCAGTAGTTTATACACAACCGGGAGCTATGGCTACACCTTC
>-|TRBV14|TRBJ2-7|-
CASSQVKGASYEQYF
TGTGCCAGCAGCCAAGTTAAAGGGGCTTCCTACGAGCAGTACTTC
>TRBD2|TRBV29-1|TRBJ2-3|few
CSVEETSATQYF
TGCAGCGTTGAGGAGACTAGCGCCACGCAGTATTTT
>-|TRBV12-3/TRBV12-4|TRBJ1-1|-
CASSRQLGSTEAFF
TGTGCCAGCAGCCGACAGCTCGGGAGCACTGAAGCTTTCTTT
>TRBD1|TRBV7-9|TRBJ2-1|-
CASSLEMSRDRVYNEQFF
TGTGCCAGCAGCTTAGAGATGTCGAGGGACAGGGTCTACAATGAGCAGTTCTTC
>-|TRBV30|TRBJ1-6|many
CACGLRTAYNSPLHF
TGTGCCTGCGGCCTCCGGACAGCTTATAATTCACCCCTCCACTTT
>-|TRBV10-3|TRBJ1-5|-
CAISDRGSGNQPQHF
TGTGCCATCAGTGATCGAGGATCGGGCAATCAGCCCCAGCATTTT
>-|TRBV20-1|TRBJ2-4|few
CSATSGGSFRNIQYF
TGCAGTGCTACCTCAGGGGGGTCGTTTCGAAACATTCAGTACTTC
>TRBD1|TRBV2|TRBJ1-5|few
CASSLRGQGVGYSNQPQHF
TGTGCCAGCAGTCTTAGGGGACAGGGAGTGGGTTATAGCAATCAGCCCCAGCATTTT
>-|TRBV6-1|TRBJ1-5|few
CASNPQGGGNQPQHF
TGTGCCAGCAACCCCCAGGGAGGGGGCAATCAGCCCCAGCATTTT
>-|TRBV30|TRBJ1-2|many
CACQRPHGYTF
TGTGCCTGCCAACGACCCCATGGCTACACCTTC
>-|TRBV20-1|TRBJ2-3|many
CSARSYSGSSDTQYF
TGCAGTGCTAGATCCTACTCGGGGAGCTCAGATACGCAGTATTTT
>-|TRBV20-1|TRBJ2-1|many
CSARVGGSGVEQFF
TGCAGTGCTAGAGTGGGGGGAAGTGGGGTTGAGCAGTTCTTC
>TRBD1|TRBV19|TRBJ1-2|-
CASSPTTGNYGYTF
TGTGCCAGTAGTCCAACGACAGGGAACTATGGCTACACCTTC
>-|TRBV29-1|TRBJ1-3|-
CSVEEAGTSGNTIYF
TGCAGCGTTGAAGAGGCAGGGACATCTGGAAACACCATATATTTT
>-|TRBV14|TRBJ2-7|-
CASSQGGGIYEQYF
TGTGCCAGCAGCCAAGGAGGGGGAATCTACGAGCAGTACTTC
>-|TRBV25-1|TRBJ1-1|-
CASSGLQPPTGFNTEAFF
TGTGCCAGCAGTGGCCTCCAACCCCCGACAGGTTTCAACACTGAAGCTTTCTTT
>TRBD2|TRBV14|TRBJ2-3|-
CASSQDSAGGTDTQYF
TGTGCCAGCAGCCAAGATTCGGCGGGAGGCACAGATACGCAGTATTTT
>TRBD2|TRBV11-2|TRBJ2-1|-
CASSLAPEFTEREGSYNEQFF
TGTGCCAGCAGCTTAGCCCCAGAATTTACGGAACGGGAGGGCTCCTACAATGAGCAGTTCTTC
>-|TRBV19|TRBJ2-3|-
CASSTRTDYTDTQYF
TGTGCCAGTAGTACCCGGACGGATTACACAGATACGCAGTATTTT
>-|TRBV6-6|TRBJ1-1|many
CASSGQSYRRPEAFF
TGTGCCAGCAGCGGACAGAGCTACAGGCGGCCTGAAGCTTTCTTT
>-|TRBV20-1|TRBJ2-3|many
CSADPLRAIADTQYF
TGCAGTGCTGATCCCTTACGGGCCATCGCAGATACGCAGTATTTT
>TRBD2|TRBV5-1|TRBJ2-5|many
CASRTSHETQYF
TGCGCCAGCAGGACTAGCCATGAGACCCAGTACTTC
>TRBD2|TRBV7-9|TRBJ2-6|few
CASSLGTSSGANVLTF
TGTGCCAGCAGCTTAGGGACTAGCTCCGGGGCCAACGTCCTGACTTTC
>TRBD2|TRBV20-1|TRBJ2-1|-
CSANPGLAINEQFF
TGCAGTGCTAACCCGGGACTAGCGATCAATGAGCAGTTCTTC
>TRBD2|TRBV5-1|TRBJ2-1|-
CASSWGVSGNIEQFF
TGCGCCAGCAGCTGGGGGGTTAGCGGGAACATTGAGCAGTTCTTC
>-|TRBV6-2/TRBV6-3|TRBJ2-1|many
CASSQQGPYNEQFF
TGTGCCAGCAGTCAACAGGGCCCCTACAATGAGCAGTTCTTC
>TRBD2|TRBV20-1|TRBJ2-4|many
CSARGGLAGEAKNIQYF
TGCAGTGCTAGAGGGGGACTAGCGGGAGAAGCCAAAAACATTCAGTACTTC
>-|TRBV24-1|TRBJ1-2|-
CATSRGVYGYTF
TGTGCCACCAGCCGTGGGGTCTATGGCTACACCTTC
>TRBD1|TRBV29-1|TRBJ2-7|-
CSFGVTGNDEQYF
TGCAGCTTCGGGGTGACAGGGAACGACGAGCAGTACTTC
>-|TRBV10-3|TRBJ1-3|few
CAISERGGSGNTIYF
TGTGCCATCAGTGAACGGGGGGGCTCTGGAAACACCATATATTTT